This TCR beta chain derives from a study of blood T cells in healthy people across ages. Whole-study findings and limits: Both naive CD4+ cell counts and diversity were greater in long-lived donors than in aged donors.

For the second PCR, which ran for about 6 to 11 cycles, a sample-barcoded 5' primer and a J-beta primer mix were used. One entry per CDR3 protein, called by TCRdb with MiXCR from the 5' RACE reads. This table has approximately 1,000,000 distinct CDR3 sequences, more than 40% appearing once. CDR1 is LGHDT and CDR2 is YNNKEL in the germline V gene (reference sequence). Trimming removed 5 bases from V and 4 bases from J; junction bases left unmatched: 10. This CDR3 comprises 17 residues. At least 6 micrograms of total RNA were extracted per sample. A word on this clonotype: Its antigen remains unknown.

The chain has TRBV3-1 and TRBJ2-5; 13 nucleotides align to TRBD2. Sequencing was carried out using blood. This receptor was taken from a woman aged 55 to 70 in good health. In DNA, the CDR3 is TGTGCCAGCAGCTTTGGACTAGCGGGAGCGGAACGAGAGACCCAGTACTTC. Protein: CASSFGLAGAERETQYF.